This section outlines one T cell receptor (beta chain) sequence together with its context. The data originate from a study of technical replicates of blood from several donors. The CDR3 contains 19 residues. V was pared by 4 bases and J by 0 bases, with 20 bases between. Germline V gene data show CDR1 as SGHDT and CDR2 as YYEEEE. Repertoires were generated with immunoSEQ multiplex PCR, while TCRdb's copy carries only in-frame clones and drops some. The profile shows 45,000 to 55,000 clones, 94% of them singletons. This clonotype was sampled from a human donor in good health. The chain links TRBV5-6 to TRBJ1-6, with D possibly TRBD1 on 5 matching bases. Sequencing was done on a sample of T cells isolated from PBMCs. CDR3 sequence: CASSPIRGQTNSYNSPLHF. CDR3 sequence (DNA): TGTGCCAGCAGCCCTATCCGTGGACAAACAAACTCCTATAATTCACCCCTCCACTTT. The full variable domain, with the rest looked up from reference TRBV5-6 and TRBJ1-6, is DAGVTQSPTHLIKTRGQQVTLRCSPKSGHDTVSWYQQALGQGPQFIFQYYEEEERQRGNFPDRFSGHQFPNYSSELNVNALLLGDSALYLCASSPIRGQTNSYNSPLHFGNGTRLTVT.